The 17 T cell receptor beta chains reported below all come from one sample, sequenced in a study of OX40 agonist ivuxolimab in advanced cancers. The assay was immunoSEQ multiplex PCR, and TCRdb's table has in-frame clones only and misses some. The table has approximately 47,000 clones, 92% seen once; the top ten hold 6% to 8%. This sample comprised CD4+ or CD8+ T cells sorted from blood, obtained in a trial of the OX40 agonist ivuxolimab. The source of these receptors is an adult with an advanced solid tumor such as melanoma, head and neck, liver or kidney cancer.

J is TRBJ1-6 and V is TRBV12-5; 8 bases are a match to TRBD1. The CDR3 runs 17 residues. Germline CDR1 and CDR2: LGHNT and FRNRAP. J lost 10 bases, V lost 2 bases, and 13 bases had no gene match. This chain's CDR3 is CASGLLSAGGSRSPLHF. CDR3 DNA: TGTGCTAGTGGTTTGCTCTCGGCAGGGGGCTCTCGGTCACCCCTCCACTTT.

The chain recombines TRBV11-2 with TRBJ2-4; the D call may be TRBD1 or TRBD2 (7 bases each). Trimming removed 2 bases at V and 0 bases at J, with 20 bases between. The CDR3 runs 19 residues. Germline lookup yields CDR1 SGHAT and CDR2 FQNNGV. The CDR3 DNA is TGTGCCAGCAGCTTAAATCGGGGGGACAGATCAGTAGCCAAAAACATTCAGTACTTC. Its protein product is CASSLNRGDRSVAKNIQYF.

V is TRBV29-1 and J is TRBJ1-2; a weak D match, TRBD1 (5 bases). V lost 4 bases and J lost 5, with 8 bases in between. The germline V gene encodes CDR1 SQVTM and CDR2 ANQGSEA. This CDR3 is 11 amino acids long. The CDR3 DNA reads TGCAGCGTTGTAGGGGATTATGGCTACACCTTC. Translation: CSVVGDYGYTF.

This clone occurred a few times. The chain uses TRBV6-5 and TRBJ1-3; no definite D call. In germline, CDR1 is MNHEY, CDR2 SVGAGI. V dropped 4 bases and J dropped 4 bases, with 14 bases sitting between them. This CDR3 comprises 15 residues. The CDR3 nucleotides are TGTGCCAGCAGTTGGAGAACACCTTCCGGAAACACCATATATTTT. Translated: CASSWRTPSGNTIYF.

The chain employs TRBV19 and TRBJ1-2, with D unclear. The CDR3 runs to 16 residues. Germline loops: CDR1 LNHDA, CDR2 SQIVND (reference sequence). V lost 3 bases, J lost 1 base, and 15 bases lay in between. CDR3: CASSMEFQWNNYGYTF. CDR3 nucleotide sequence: TGTGCCAGTAGTATGGAATTCCAGTGGAATAACTATGGCTACACCTTC.

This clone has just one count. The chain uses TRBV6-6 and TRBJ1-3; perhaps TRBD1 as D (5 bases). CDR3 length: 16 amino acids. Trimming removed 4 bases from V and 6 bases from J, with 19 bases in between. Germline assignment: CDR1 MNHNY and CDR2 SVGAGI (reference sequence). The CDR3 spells CASSFPGQHPLNTIYF. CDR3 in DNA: TGTGCCAGCAGTTTCCCGGGGCAACATCCCCTAAACACCATATATTTT.

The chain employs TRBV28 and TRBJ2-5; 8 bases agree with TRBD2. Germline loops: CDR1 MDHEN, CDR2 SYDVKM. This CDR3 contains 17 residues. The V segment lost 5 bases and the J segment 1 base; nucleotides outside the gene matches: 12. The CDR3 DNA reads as TGTGCCAGCAGTCCGGCTCCCGGGACTAGTTTCCAAGAGACCCAGTACTTC. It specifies CASSPAPGTSFQETQYF.

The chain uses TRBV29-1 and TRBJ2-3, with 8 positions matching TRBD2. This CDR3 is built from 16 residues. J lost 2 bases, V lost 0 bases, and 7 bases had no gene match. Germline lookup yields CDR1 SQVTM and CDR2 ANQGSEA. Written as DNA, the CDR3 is TGCAGCGTTGAAGATTTTGCTAGCGGGTACACAGATACGCAGTATTTT. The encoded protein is CSVEDFASGYTDTQYF.

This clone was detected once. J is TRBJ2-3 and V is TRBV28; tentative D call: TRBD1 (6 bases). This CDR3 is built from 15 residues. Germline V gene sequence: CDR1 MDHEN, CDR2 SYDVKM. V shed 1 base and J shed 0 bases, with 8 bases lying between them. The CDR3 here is CASSLLDSSTDTQYF. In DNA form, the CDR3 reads TGTGCCAGCAGTTTATTGGACAGTAGCACAGATACGCAGTATTTT.

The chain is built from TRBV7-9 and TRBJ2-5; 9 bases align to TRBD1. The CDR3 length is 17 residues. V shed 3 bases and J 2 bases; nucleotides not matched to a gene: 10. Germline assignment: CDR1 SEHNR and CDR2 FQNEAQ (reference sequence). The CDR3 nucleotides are TGTGCCAGCAGCTTTTACCCCACAGACAGGGGGCAAGAGACCCAGTACTTC. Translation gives CASSFYPTDRGQETQYF.

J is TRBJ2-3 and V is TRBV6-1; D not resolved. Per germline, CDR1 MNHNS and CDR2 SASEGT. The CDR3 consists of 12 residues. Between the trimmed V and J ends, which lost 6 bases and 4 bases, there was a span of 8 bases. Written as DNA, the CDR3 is TGTGCCAGCAGGGCCGGTGCAGATACGCAGTATTTT. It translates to CASRAGADTQYF.

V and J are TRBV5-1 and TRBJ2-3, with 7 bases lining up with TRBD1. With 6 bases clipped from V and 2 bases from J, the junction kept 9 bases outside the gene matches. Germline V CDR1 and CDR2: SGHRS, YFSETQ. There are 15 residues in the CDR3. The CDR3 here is CASKKRDSYTDTQYF. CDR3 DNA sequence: TGCGCCAGCAAAAAAAGGGACAGTTACACAGATACGCAGTATTTT.

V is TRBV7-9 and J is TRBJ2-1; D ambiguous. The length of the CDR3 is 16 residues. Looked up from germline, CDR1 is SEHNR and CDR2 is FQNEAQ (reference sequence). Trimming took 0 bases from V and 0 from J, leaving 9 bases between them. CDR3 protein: CASSLALESSYNEQFF. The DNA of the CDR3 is TGTGCCAGCAGCTTAGCACTCGAAAGCTCCTACAATGAGCAGTTCTTC.

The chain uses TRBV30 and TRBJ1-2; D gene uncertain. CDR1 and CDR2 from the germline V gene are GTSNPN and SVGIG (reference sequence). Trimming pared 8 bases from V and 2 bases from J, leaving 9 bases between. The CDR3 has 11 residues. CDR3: CAQDSNYGYTF. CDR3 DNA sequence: TGTGCCCAGGACTCAAACTATGGCTACACCTTC.

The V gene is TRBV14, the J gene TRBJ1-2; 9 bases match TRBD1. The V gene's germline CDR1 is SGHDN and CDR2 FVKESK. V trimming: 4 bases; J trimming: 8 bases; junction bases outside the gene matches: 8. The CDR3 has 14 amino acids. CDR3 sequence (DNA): TGTGCCAGCAGCCCGTGGGGACAGGGTGCAGGCTACACCTTC. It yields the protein CASSPWGQGAGYTF.

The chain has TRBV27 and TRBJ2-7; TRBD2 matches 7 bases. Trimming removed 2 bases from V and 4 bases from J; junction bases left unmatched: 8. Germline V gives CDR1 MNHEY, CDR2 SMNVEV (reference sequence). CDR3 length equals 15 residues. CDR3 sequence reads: CASSLGRGNWYEQYF. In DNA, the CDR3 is TGTGCCAGCAGTTTAGGGAGGGGTAATTGGTACGAGCAGTACTTC.

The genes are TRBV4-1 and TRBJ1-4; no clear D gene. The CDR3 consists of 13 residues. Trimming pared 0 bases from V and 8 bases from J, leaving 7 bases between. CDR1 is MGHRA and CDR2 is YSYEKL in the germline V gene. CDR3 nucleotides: TGCGCCAGCAGCCAAGACGCCGAGGAAAAACTGTTTTTT. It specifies CASSQDAEEKLFF.